Below are 14 T cell receptor beta chains sequenced from a single sample in a study of neurological immune-mediated disorders. TCRdb reprocessed the 5' RACE reads via MiXCR and lists one record per CDR3 protein. Of tens of thousands of distinct CDR3 sequences in the sample, 5% to 6.5% are singletons; the top ten hold approximately 7.9%. The time point denotes: longitudinal time-point 2. The sequenced sample was PBMCs. Every receptor here comes from a woman in her sixties with multiple sclerosis.

This clonotype was recorded at least ten times. The chain employs TRBV3-1 and TRBJ2-5; possible D gene TRBD1, 5 bases. The CDR3 spans 15 residues. Per germline, CDR1 LGHDT and CDR2 YNNKEL (reference sequence). Trimming shortened V by 1 base and J by 0 bases, and 9 bases separated the two germline ends. The CDR3 reads CASSQGGSYQETQYF. CDR3 DNA sequence: TGTGCCAGCAGCCAAGGGGGCTCGTACCAAGAGACCCAGTACTTC.

This clonotype appeared many times. The rearrangement links TRBV20-1 to TRBJ2-1; TRBD2 might be the D (7 bases). Trimming shortened V by 1 base and J by 6 bases, and 13 bases separated the two germline ends. Germline V gives CDR1 DFQATT, CDR2 SNEGSKA (reference sequence). This CDR3 has 14 residues. CDR3 coding DNA: TGCAGTGCTAGAGTGAGGGGGGGCTCCAATGAGCAGTTCTTC. Amino acid sequence: CSARVRGGSNEQFF.

The sample holds a few counts of this clonotype. The chain recombines TRBV20-1 with TRBJ1-3; D gene unclear. Trimming took 2 bases from V and 0 from J, leaving 8 bases between them. Looked up from germline, CDR1 is DFQATT and CDR2 is SNEGSKA (reference sequence). CDR3 length: 14 amino acids. CDR3 in DNA: TGCAGTGCTAGACGAGGGTCCTCTGGAAACACCATATATTTT. Its translation is CSARRGSSGNTIYF.

This clonotype was detected ten times or more. The chain joins TRBV20-1 to TRBJ2-5; perhaps TRBD1 as D (6 bases). The CDR3 runs to 13 residues. V shed 6 bases and J shed 1 base, with 12 bases lying between them. Germline CDR1 DFQATT, CDR2 SNEGSKA (reference sequence). The CDR3 coding sequence is TGCAGTGCACAGGGTTTTCTCCAAGAGACCCAGTACTTC. Translating gives CSAQGFLQETQYF.

This clonotype was detected many times. This chain connects TRBV5-1 to TRBJ2-6; 7 nucleotides line up with TRBD2. Germline V gives CDR1 SGHRS, CDR2 YFSETQ. Trimming at V came to 6 bases and at J to 0 bases, leaving 3 bases not matched to a gene. This CDR3 contains 15 residues. CDR3 DNA: TGCGCCAGCACCCGCGGGAGCTCTGGGGCCAACGTCCTGACTTTC. Translating it yields CASTRGSSGANVLTF.

This clonotype was picked up a small number of times. The chain joins TRBV27 to TRBJ1-2; 9 nucleotides match TRBD1. Trimming cost V 3 bases and J 7 bases; bases outside gene matches: 12. From germline, CDR1 is MNHEY and CDR2 SMNVEV (reference sequence). There are 16 residues in the CDR3. The CDR3 reads CASSLPRQGGNGGYTF. CDR3 bases: TGTGCCAGCAGTTTGCCGAGACAGGGGGGGAACGGTGGCTACACCTTC.

Details on this clonotype: A much bigger clone sits one base away, suggesting this may be a read error. The chain is built from TRBV3-1 and TRBJ2-7; D call uncertain. The CDR3 has 13 residues. CDR1 is LGHDT, CDR2 YNNKEL, per germline (reference sequence). In DNA, the CDR3 is TGTACCAGCAGCCCCGGGCCCTTTTACGAGCAGTACTTC. Translating gives CTSSPGPFYEQYF.

This clonotype was detected only a few times. The V gene is TRBV6-5, the J gene TRBJ1-1; D might be TRBD1 (5 bases). The CDR3 consists of 13 residues. Germline CDR1 MNHEY, CDR2 SVGAGI. The ends were cut back, 5 bases at V and 10 bases at J, with 17 bases in the middle. CDR3 region: CASSIPGRSTAFF. The CDR3 region has the DNA TGTGCCAGCAGTATACCGGGACGGTCGACAGCTTTCTTT.

This sequence joins TRBV5-5 and TRBJ2-7; 8 positions match TRBD1. V gave up 0 bases and J gave up 1 base; unmatched junction bases: 6. This CDR3 is built from 16 residues. In germline, CDR1 is SGHKS, CDR2 YYEKEE (reference sequence). Written as DNA, the CDR3 is TGTGCCAGCAGCTTGGCCGGGACAGGAAGTTCCTACGAGCAGTACTTC. It encodes CASSLAGTGSSYEQYF.

This clonotype appeared many times. This rearrangement joins TRBV20-1 to TRBJ1-3; D remains ambiguous. Trimming took off 3 bases at V and 0 bases at J, with 15 bases between the two ends. Germline CDR1 DFQATT, CDR2 SNEGSKA (reference sequence). The CDR3 runs to 16 residues. CDR3 region: CSASPPPWRSGNTIYF. CDR3 nucleotide sequence: TGCAGTGCTAGCCCCCCCCCTTGGCGCTCTGGAAACACCATATATTTT.

This clonotype appeared many times. The chain has TRBV5-1 and TRBJ2-5, with 7 bases that match TRBD1. J lost 1 base, V lost 4 bases, and 4 bases had no gene match. CDR1 SGHRS and CDR2 YFSETQ come from the germline V gene. This CDR3 contains 14 residues. In nucleotides, the CDR3 is TGCGCCAGCAGCATAACAGGGGTCCAAGAGACCCAGTACTTC. Translated: CASSITGVQETQYF. The entire variable domain, with the rest obtained from reference TRBV5-1 and TRBJ2-5, is as follows: KAGVTQTPRYLIKTRGQQVTLSCSPISGHRSVSWYQQTPGQGLQFLFEYFSETQRNKGNFPGRFSGRQFSNSRSEMNVSTLELGDSALYLCASSITGVQETQYFGPGTRLLVL.

Ten or more counts support this clonotype. The chain uses TRBV10-2 and TRBJ1-1; D is ambiguous. The germline V gene encodes CDR1 WSHSY and CDR2 SAAADI. V lost 4 bases, J lost 5 bases, and 14 bases lay in between. The CDR3 contains 14 residues. Written as DNA, the CDR3 is TGCGCCAGCAGTGCGGACGAGGTTTCGACTGAAGCTTTCTTT. It translates to CASSADEVSTEAFF.

A word on this clonotype: The junction departs from germline at one end; a sequencing error may be responsible. V usage is TRBV10-3 and J usage is TRBJ2-7; weak D call: TRBD2 (5 bases). The CDR3 is made up of 14 amino acids. Germline CDR1 ENHRY, CDR2 SYGVKD. CDR3 sequence reads: CVISEERDNYEQYF. The CDR3 DNA follows: TGTGTCATCAGTGAAGAGAGGGATAACTACGAGCAGTACTTC.

This clonotype was observed at least ten times. The chain recombines TRBV6-5 with TRBJ2-7; D not resolved. The V and J ends lost 5 bases and 2 bases respectively, with 13 bases between them. The germline V gene has CDR1 MNHEY and CDR2 SVGAGI. This CDR3 is 14 amino acids long. The CDR3: CASSDDTPPYEQYF. The CDR3 nucleotides read TGTGCCAGCAGTGACGACACACCTCCCTACGAGCAGTACTTC.